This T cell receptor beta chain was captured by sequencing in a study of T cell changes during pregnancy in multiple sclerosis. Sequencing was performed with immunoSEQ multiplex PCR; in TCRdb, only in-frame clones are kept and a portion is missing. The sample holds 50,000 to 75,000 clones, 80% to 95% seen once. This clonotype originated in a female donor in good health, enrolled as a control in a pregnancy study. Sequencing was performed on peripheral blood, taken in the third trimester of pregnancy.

The CDR3 loop reads CASSLFPSSLEQYF. The CDR3 DNA reads TGTGCCAGCAGCTTATTCCCTAGCTCCCTTGAGCAGTACTTC. The J gene is TRBJ2-7, the V gene TRBV7-2; tentative D call: TRBD2 (5 bases). The CDR3 loop spans 14 amino acids. Germline-derived CDR1 and CDR2 are SGHTA and FQGNSA. V lost 2 bases to trimming and J lost 7 bases, with 15 bases between them.